The 22 T cell receptor beta chains below come from one sample, sequenced in a study of T cell repertoires in cytomegalovirus infection. Using its own MiXCR run on the reads, TCRdb lists one record per CDR3 protein. The sample has around 570,000 distinct CDR3 sequences; almost 40% are singletons. The antigens of these receptors remain unknown. The specimen was cultured PBMCs, collected from culture after CMV antigen stimulation. The receptors were sampled from a human donor in good health (CMV status not recorded). Some clones in this sample may be carry-over from other donors' samples.

This clonotype was counted only a few times. The chain uses TRBV12-3 or TRBV12-4 and TRBJ2-7, with D possibly matching TRBD1 (6 bases). Trimming pared 0 bases from V and 6 bases from J, leaving 9 bases between. The CDR3 sequence is 13 residues long. The CDR3 DNA reads TGTGCCAGCAGTTTAGCACAGGGATTCGAGCAGTACTTC. Its translation: CASSLAQGFEQYF.

This chain joins TRBV7-9 and TRBJ1-1; 7 bases agree with TRBD1. Germline values: CDR1 SEHNR, CDR2 FQNEAQ (reference sequence). This CDR3 is 16 amino acids long. Trimming removed 4 bases from V and 1 base from J; junction bases left unmatched: 9. Here the CDR3 reads CASSYTRRQGNTEAFF. The CDR3 DNA sequence: TGTGCCAGCAGCTACACGAGACGACAGGGGAACACTGAAGCTTTCTTT.

The chain couples TRBV2 to TRBJ2-1, with D unclear. This CDR3 region has 12 residues. Trimming left V 0 bases short and J 12 bases short, with 9 bases between. Germline lookup yields CDR1 SNHLY and CDR2 FYNNEI. In DNA, the CDR3 is TGTGCCAGCAGTGAAGCTATGGGTCTGCAGTTCTTC. Translation gives CASSEAMGLQFF.

The gene calls are TRBV20-1 and TRBJ2-2, with D maybe TRBD2 (6 bases). The CDR3 contains 14 residues. The ends were cut back, 5 bases at V and 5 bases at J, with 15 bases in the middle. Germline lookup yields CDR1 DFQATT and CDR2 SNEGSKA (reference sequence). The CDR3 DNA is TGCAGTGCTCGGGAGAGGGGAAGGACCGGGGAGCTGTTTTTT. The encoded protein is CSARERGRTGELFF.

This clonotype was detected a few times. The chain recombines TRBV7-2 with TRBJ2-7; 14 nucleotides align to TRBD2. The germline CDR1 and CDR2 sequences are SGHTA and FQGNSA. With 3 bases clipped from V and 6 bases from J, the junction kept 7 bases outside the gene matches. The CDR3 spans 16 residues. The CDR3 is CASSFTGTSGSGEQYF. The CDR3 region has the DNA TGTGCCAGCAGCTTTACCGGGACTAGCGGGAGTGGCGAGCAGTACTTC. The full variable domain, in which reference TRBV7-2 and TRBJ2-7 provide the parts outside the CDR3, is GAGVSQSPSNKVTEKGKDVELRCDPISGHTALYWYRQSLGQGLEFLIYFQGNSAPDKSGLPSDRFSAERTGGSVSTLTIQRTQQEDSAVYLCASSFTGTSGSGEQYFGPGTRLTVT.

This clonotype was recorded a few times. The genes are TRBV6-5 and TRBJ2-5; 8 nucleotides line up with TRBD1. CDR3 length equals 14 residues. The germline V gene has CDR1 MNHEY and CDR2 SVGAGI. Losses at the gene ends were 6 bases for V and 5 bases for J; bases not matched to a gene: 8. This CDR3 reads CASSRDRRGETQYF. The CDR3 coding sequence is TGTGCCAGCAGCCGGGACAGGCGAGGGGAGACCCAGTACTTC.

The V gene is TRBV7-2, the J gene TRBJ2-4, with 7 positions matching TRBD2. Germline lookup yields CDR1 SGHTA and CDR2 FQGNSA. The CDR3 covers 16 residues. V lost 1 base to trimming and J lost 9 bases; unmatched junction nucleotides: 12. Here the CDR3 reads CASSLGGWSGASIQYF. CDR3 coding DNA: TGTGCCAGCAGCTTAGGGGGGTGGAGCGGGGCTAGCATTCAGTACTTC.

The chain uses TRBV12-3 or TRBV12-4 and TRBJ2-1; 13 nucleotides match TRBD2. The J segment lost 15 bases and the V segment lost 3 bases, leaving 8 bases of the junction unmatched. The CDR3 contains 14 residues. Here the CDR3 DNA reads TGTGCCAGCAGTTTGCCTTTACTAGCGGGAGGGCGGTTCTTC. This sequence encodes CASSLPLLAGGRFF.

The sample holds a few counts of this clonotype. This chain joins TRBV7-2 and TRBJ2-1, with TRBD1 matching 8 bases. CDR1 is SGHTA, CDR2 FQGNSA, per germline. The junction had 10 bases not matched to a gene; V was cut back by 4 bases and J by 14 bases. CDR3 length: 13 residues. The CDR3 DNA follows: TGTGCCAGCAGCTCCCGCCTACAGGGGGTCAAGTTCTTC. It encodes CASSSRLQGVKFF.

The chain combines TRBV7-2 with TRBJ1-4; D is possibly TRBD1 (5 bases). V shed 6 bases and J shed 4 bases, with 12 bases lying between them. Germline values: CDR1 SGHTA, CDR2 FQGNSA. The CDR3 is 14 residues long. The CDR3 region is CASRGGKDNEKLFF. CDR3 bases: TGTGCCAGCAGGGGGGGGAAGGATAATGAAAAACTGTTTTTT.

This clonotype showed up just a few times. The chain links TRBV27 to TRBJ1-1, with TRBD1 matching 8 bases. V gave up 3 bases and J gave up 2 bases; unmatched junction bases: 11. The CDR3 sequence is 17 residues long. The V gene's germline CDR1 is MNHEY and CDR2 SMNVEV (reference sequence). Here the CDR3 reads CASSFTSAGGANTEAFF. The CDR3, as DNA: TGTGCCAGCAGTTTTACTTCGGCAGGGGGCGCAAACACTGAAGCTTTCTTT.

This clonotype was seen a few times. The V call is TRBV19, the J call TRBJ2-3; 9 bases fit TRBD2. The CDR3 loop spans 14 amino acids. Germline lookup yields CDR1 LNHDA and CDR2 SQIVND (reference sequence). Losses at the gene ends were 7 bases for V and 1 base for J; bases not matched to a gene: 3. Here the CDR3 reads CASNSGGRTDTQYF. The DNA for the CDR3 is TGTGCCAGTAACAGCGGGGGGCGCACAGATACGCAGTATTTT.

CDR3: CASTSGRVYEQYF. The CDR3 bases are TGTGCCAGCACTAGCGGGAGGGTATACGAGCAGTACTTC. The V and J genes are TRBV12-3 or TRBV12-4 and TRBJ2-7, with 12 bases fitting TRBD2. The CDR3 sequence is 13 residues long. V was pared by 7 bases and J by 4 bases, with 2 bases of the junction left unmatched.

This clonotype was picked up a small number of times. The J gene is TRBJ1-4, the V gene TRBV11-2; 9 positions match TRBD1. CDR3 length: 17 residues. Germline CDR1 reads SGHAT; CDR2 reads FQNNGV. The ends lost 2 bases at V and 5 bases at J; junction bases unmatched: 9. CDR3 DNA: TGTGCCAGCAGCTTAAGTTTGGGACAGGGTGTCAATGAAAAACTGTTTTTT. Translation: CASSLSLGQGVNEKLFF.

The chain uses TRBV7-2 and TRBJ2-3, with TRBD2 matching 7 bases. V lost 4 bases to trimming and J lost 1 base; unmatched junction nucleotides: 8. Germline V gene data show CDR1 as SGHTA and CDR2 as FQGNSA. CDR3 length equals 16 residues. CDR3 sequence reads: CASSSHWTRGTDTQYF. DNA for the CDR3: TGTGCCAGCAGCTCCCACTGGACTAGGGGCACAGATACGCAGTATTTT.

The rearrangement uses TRBV6-4 and TRBJ1-3; 7 positions match TRBD1. Trimming cost V 8 bases and J 3 bases; bases outside gene matches: 1. Per the germline V gene, CDR1 is MRHNA and CDR2 is SNTAGT. The CDR3 has 12 amino acids. In nucleotides, the CDR3 is TGTGCCAGCGACAGGGTTGGAAACACCATATATTTT. Amino acid sequence: CASDRVGNTIYF.

This clonotype counts as medium-sized (0.01 to 0.1%). V and J are TRBV7-9 and TRBJ2-5; 9 bases map to TRBD2. V dropped 5 bases and J dropped 5; count of bases not matched to a gene: 6. This CDR3 contains 14 residues. CDR1 is SEHNR, CDR2 FQNEAQ, per germline (reference sequence). The CDR3 sequence is CASSPAGGRETQYF. The DNA of the CDR3 is TGTGCCAGCAGCCCCGCGGGGGGGCGGGAGACCCAGTACTTC.

This clonotype was counted only a few times. The chain combines TRBV20-1 with TRBJ2-1; D gene unclear. The ends were cut back, 5 bases at V and 6 bases at J, with 5 bases in the middle. There are 10 residues in the CDR3. Germline CDR1 DFQATT, CDR2 SNEGSKA (reference sequence). CDR3 sequence reads: CSAGVNEQFF. As DNA, the CDR3 is TGCAGTGCTGGCGTCAATGAGCAGTTCTTC.

The CDR3 region is CASSWGLAGYEQYF. For the CDR3, the DNA is TGTGCCAGCAGTTGGGGACTAGCGGGGTACGAGCAGTACTTC. The rearrangement uses TRBV7-2 and TRBJ2-7; 13 bases agree with TRBD2. There are 14 residues in the CDR3. With 6 bases clipped from V and 4 bases from J, the junction kept 3 bases outside the gene matches. Germline-derived CDR1 and CDR2 are SGHTA and FQGNSA. The full variable domain, rest sourced from reference TRBV7-2 and TRBJ2-7, is GAGVSQSPSNKVTEKGKDVELRCDPISGHTALYWYRQSLGQGLEFLIYFQGNSAPDKSGLPSDRFSAERTGGSVSTLTIQRTQQEDSAVYLCASSWGLAGYEQYFGPGTRLTVT.

The table lists this clonotype with a few counts. V is TRBV18 and J is TRBJ1-6; D perhaps matches TRBD1 (5 bases). Germline V gene lookup returns CDR1 KGHSH and CDR2 LQKENI. The length of the CDR3 is 15 residues. V lost 4 bases and J lost 5, with 12 bases in between. This CDR3 reads CASSLSWGDNSPLHF. CDR3 coding DNA: TGTGCCAGCTCACTGTCATGGGGCGATAATTCACCCCTCCACTTT.

This clonotype was found a few times. The chain recombines TRBV7-6 with TRBJ2-7; D gene ambiguous. Per germline, CDR1 SGHVS and CDR2 FNYEAQ. Deletions cut 4 bases from V and 4 bases from J, with 11 bases between. The CDR3 length is 13 residues. This CDR3 reads CASSSGLQYEQYF. The CDR3 coding sequence is TGTGCCAGCAGCTCGGGCCTCCAGTACGAGCAGTACTTC.

This clonotype has just a few counts. V gene TRBV2 combines with J gene TRBJ2-7; D unclear. Germline V gives CDR1 SNHLY, CDR2 FYNNEI. The CDR3 has 12 amino acids. Trimming removed 6 bases from V and 3 bases from J, with 9 bases in between. The CDR3: CASRGTYYEQYF. The CDR3 DNA follows: TGTGCCAGCAGGGGCACCTACTACGAGCAGTACTTC.